The rows below give T cell receptor beta chains drawn from one sample of a study of cytomegalovirus exposure and HLA in healthy donors. Repertoires were generated with immunoSEQ multiplex PCR, while TCRdb's copy carries only in-frame clones and drops some. Of 180,000 or so clones in the sample, nearly 80% were seen once. What was sequenced was PBMCs. The receptors derive from a man aged 45-65 years in good health and CMV-seropositive. CDR3s include the opening cysteine and the closing phenylalanine or tryptophan. Fields, in order: CDR3 DNA, CDR3 protein, D gene, J gene, V gene, clone size. D genes are given only for firm matches. Clone sizes are given selectively: once, few, many, or a class where the clone is expanded.

CDR3 DNA: TGTGCCAGTAGTATCATTAGCGGCGGGGAGCTGTTTTTT
CDR3 protein: CASSIISGGELFF
D gene: .
J gene: TRBJ2-2
V gene: TRBV19
clone size: .

CDR3 DNA: TGTGCCAGCAGTCCCCGGGAGGGTCCGAACACCGGGGAGCTGTTTTTT
CDR3 protein: CASSPREGPNTGELFF
D gene: TRBD2
J gene: TRBJ2-2
V gene: TRBV27
clone size: .

CDR3 DNA: TGCGCCAGCAGCCAAGTACCAGCGGGGGGCCGATACAATGAGCAGTTCTTC
CDR3 protein: CASSQVPAGGRYNEQFF
D gene: TRBD2
J gene: TRBJ2-1
V gene: TRBV4-1
clone size: .

CDR3 DNA: TGCGCCAGCAGCTTGGGTCAGAACACAGATACGCAGTATTTT
CDR3 protein: CASSLGQNTDTQYF
D gene: .
J gene: TRBJ2-3
V gene: TRBV5-1
clone size: .

CDR3 DNA: TGCGCCAGCAGCTTGATTTCGGGAGGAACCCCCGGCTACACCTTC
CDR3 protein: CASSLISGGTPGYTF
D gene: .
J gene: TRBJ1-2
V gene: TRBV5-1
clone size: once

CDR3 DNA: TGTGCCAGCACCCTGGCGGGGCAGAATAATTCACCCCTCCACTTT
CDR3 protein: CASTLAGQNNSPLHF
D gene: .
J gene: TRBJ1-6
V gene: TRBV28
clone size: .

CDR3 DNA: TGTGCCAGCAGCGTAGATGCTGGCGGGGGCACAGATACGCAGTATTTT
CDR3 protein: CASSVDAGGGTDTQYF
D gene: .
J gene: TRBJ2-3
V gene: TRBV9
clone size: .

CDR3 DNA: TGTGCCAGCAGCTTACAATTCGGGCAGGGAGGCAATTCACCCCTCCACTTT
CDR3 protein: CASSLQFGQGGNSPLHF
D gene: .
J gene: TRBJ1-6
V gene: TRBV7-9
clone size: .

CDR3 DNA: TGCAGCTTTAGGACAGGGGGAGACTATGGCTACACCTTC
CDR3 protein: CSFRTGGDYGYTF
D gene: TRBD1
J gene: TRBJ1-2
V gene: TRBV29-1
clone size: .

CDR3 DNA: TGCGCCAGCAGCCAAGACACAGGGAGTCAGCCCCAGCATTTT
CDR3 protein: CASSQDTGSQPQHF
D gene: .
J gene: TRBJ1-5
V gene: TRBV4-3
clone size: few

CDR3 DNA: TGTGCCAGCAGCTTTAGTCCAGCGGGGGCTTACAATGAGCAGTTCTTC
CDR3 protein: CASSFSPAGAYNEQFF
D gene: TRBD2
J gene: TRBJ2-1
V gene: TRBV7-2
clone size: once

CDR3 DNA: TGTGCCCAAGCCCGTACCTCTGGAAACACCATATATTTT
CDR3 protein: CAQARTSGNTIYF
D gene: .
J gene: TRBJ1-3
V gene: TRBV30
clone size: .

CDR3 DNA: TGTGCCAGCAGACCCCCAGGGGGCGCAAATCAAGATACGCAGTATTTT
CDR3 protein: CASRPPGGANQDTQYF
D gene: TRBD1
J gene: TRBJ2-3
V gene: TRBV2
clone size: .

CDR3 DNA: TGTGCCACCAGCAGATCGGGGACACGGGGTAATGAAAAACTGTTTTTT
CDR3 protein: CATSRSGTRGNEKLFF
D gene: .
J gene: TRBJ1-4
V gene: TRBV15
clone size: .

CDR3 DNA: TGTGCCAGCAGCTTATCAGGGTTAGACACTGAAGCTTTCTTT
CDR3 protein: CASSLSGLDTEAFF
D gene: .
J gene: TRBJ1-1
V gene: TRBV7-3
clone size: few

CDR3 DNA: TGCGCCAGCAGCTTGGGGTCGGGGGGCGGGCCCCAGCATTTT
CDR3 protein: CASSLGSGGGPQHF
D gene: .
J gene: TRBJ1-5
V gene: TRBV5-1
clone size: .

CDR3 DNA: TGCGCCAGCAGCCAAGTTGACAGGGAAAAACTGTTTTTT
CDR3 protein: CASSQVDREKLFF
D gene: .
J gene: TRBJ1-4
V gene: TRBV4-1
clone size: .

CDR3 DNA: TGTGCCAGCAGGTACAGGACCTACGAGCAGTACTTC
CDR3 protein: CASRYRTYEQYF
D gene: .
J gene: TRBJ2-7
V gene: TRBV2
clone size: .

CDR3 DNA: TGTGCCAGCAGGCTTGTAGATAATTCACCCCTCCACTTT
CDR3 protein: CASRLVDNSPLHF
D gene: .
J gene: TRBJ1-6
V gene: TRBV14
clone size: .

CDR3 DNA: TGTGCCAGCAGTTCTGACAGGAAATATGGCTACACCTTC
CDR3 protein: CASSSDRKYGYTF
D gene: .
J gene: TRBJ1-2
V gene: TRBV28
clone size: .

CDR3 DNA: TGTGCCAGCAGTCTATACAGGGGACCCAATCAGCCCCAGCATTTT
CDR3 protein: CASSLYRGPNQPQHF
D gene: TRBD1
J gene: TRBJ1-5
V gene: TRBV28
clone size: .

CDR3 DNA: TGTGCCAGCAGCTATCCTAGCGGGGGATTCCATGAGCAGTTCTTC
CDR3 protein: CASSYPSGGFHEQFF
D gene: TRBD2
J gene: TRBJ2-1
V gene: TRBV6-1
clone size: .

CDR3 DNA: TGCGCCAGCAGTGGCAAGGACAGGGAGGCTAACTATGGCTACACCTTC
CDR3 protein: CASSGKDREANYGYTF
D gene: TRBD1
J gene: TRBJ1-2
V gene: TRBV10-2
clone size: .

CDR3 DNA: TGTGCCAGCAGTTTACCTGACATCTCCTACGAGCAGTACTTC
CDR3 protein: CASSLPDISYEQYF
D gene: .
J gene: TRBJ2-7
V gene: TRBV28
clone size: once

CDR3 DNA: TGTGCCAGCAGCGTAGAGGGGCCGAGCACAGATACGCAGTATTTT
CDR3 protein: CASSVEGPSTDTQYF
D gene: .
J gene: TRBJ2-3
V gene: TRBV9
clone size: .

CDR3 DNA: TGTGCCAGCAGCTTTAGCGATACGCAGTATTTT
CDR3 protein: CASSFSDTQYF
D gene: .
J gene: TRBJ2-3
V gene: TRBV7-9
clone size: .

CDR3 DNA: TGTGCCAGTAGTGCCGGGACAGGGGGCTCTGGGGCCAACGTCCTGACTTTC
CDR3 protein: CASSAGTGGSGANVLTF
D gene: TRBD1
J gene: TRBJ2-6
V gene: TRBV19
clone size: .

CDR3 DNA: TGCGCCAGCAGAACCGGACGCGGGGAGACCCAGTACTTC
CDR3 protein: CASRTGRGETQYF
D gene: .
J gene: TRBJ2-5
V gene: TRBV5-1
clone size: .

CDR3 DNA: TGTGCCAGCAGCTTAGGAGAGTGGACGGGGAATGAGCAGTTCTTC
CDR3 protein: CASSLGEWTGNEQFF
D gene: .
J gene: TRBJ2-1
V gene: TRBV7-3
clone size: once

CDR3 DNA: TGTGCCAGCAGCTTAGACGGGGGGGCGCGCGATACGCAGTATTTT
CDR3 protein: CASSLDGGARDTQYF
D gene: TRBD2
J gene: TRBJ2-3
V gene: TRBV13
clone size: few

CDR3 DNA: TGTGCCAGCAGTTTATCGAGTGCGAATCAGCCCCAGCATTTT
CDR3 protein: CASSLSSANQPQHF
D gene: .
J gene: TRBJ1-5
V gene: TRBV27
clone size: .

CDR3 DNA: TGCAGCGTTCCGAGGCTCCAAGGATTACAGAACACTGAAGCTTTCTTT
CDR3 protein: CSVPRLQGLQNTEAFF
D gene: .
J gene: TRBJ1-1
V gene: TRBV29-1
clone size: .

CDR3 DNA: TGTGCCAGCAGCCCCGGGACAGGGGGCCAAATGGATACGCAGTATTTT
CDR3 protein: CASSPGTGGQMDTQYF
D gene: TRBD1
J gene: TRBJ2-3
V gene: TRBV7-9
clone size: .

CDR3 DNA: TGTGCCAGCTCACAGGGGACAGTGAACACTGAAGCTTTCTTT
CDR3 protein: CASSQGTVNTEAFF
D gene: TRBD1
J gene: TRBJ1-1
V gene: TRBV18
clone size: once

CDR3 DNA: TGCGCCAGCAGCCCGTGGACAGGGGGAGATACGCAGTATTTT
CDR3 protein: CASSPWTGGDTQYF
D gene: TRBD1
J gene: TRBJ2-3
V gene: TRBV5-1
clone size: .

CDR3 DNA: TGTGCCAGCAGCTTAGTTCTTTCGAGAAACACCGGGGAGCTGTTTTTT
CDR3 protein: CASSLVLSRNTGELFF
D gene: .
J gene: TRBJ2-2
V gene: TRBV11-2
clone size: .

CDR3 DNA: TGTGCCAGCATGAAGGACAGGGGGTTTATCGCTGAAGCTTTCTTT
CDR3 protein: CASMKDRGFIAEAFF
D gene: TRBD1
J gene: TRBJ1-1
V gene: TRBV6-6
clone size: .

CDR3 DNA: TGTGCCAGTACACGGAACTATGGCTACACCTTC
CDR3 protein: CASTRNYGYTF
D gene: .
J gene: TRBJ1-2
V gene: TRBV19
clone size: once

CDR3 DNA: TGCGCCAGCAGCGCACGTACAGGGACCCTCGGAAACACCATATATTTT
CDR3 protein: CASSARTGTLGNTIYF
D gene: .
J gene: TRBJ1-3
V gene: TRBV5-1
clone size: .

CDR3 DNA: TGTGCCAGCAGCCTCAACACCGGGGAGCTGTTTTTT
CDR3 protein: CASSLNTGELFF
D gene: .
J gene: TRBJ2-2
V gene: TRBV28
clone size: few

CDR3 DNA: TGTGCCAGCAGTTACTCGGCGGGGGGGACCTACGAGCAGTACTTC
CDR3 protein: CASSYSAGGTYEQYF
D gene: TRBD2
J gene: TRBJ2-7
V gene: TRBV6-5
clone size: .

CDR3 DNA: TGTGCCAGCTTAAGGGGGCGGGGGGGCAATGAGCAGTTCTTC
CDR3 protein: CASLRGRGGNEQFF
D gene: TRBD2
J gene: TRBJ2-1
V gene: TRBV2
clone size: .

CDR3 DNA: TGTGCCAGCAGCGAGCCGTTCGGTCGGGCTTTCTTT
CDR3 protein: CASSEPFGRAFF
D gene: .
J gene: TRBJ1-1
V gene: TRBV7-2
clone size: .

CDR3 DNA: TGTGCCAGCAGCCGTTTCGGAGCGGAAGAGACCCAGTACTTC
CDR3 protein: CASSRFGAEETQYF
D gene: .
J gene: TRBJ2-5
V gene: TRBV11-2
clone size: once

CDR3 DNA: TGTGCCAGCAGCTTAGGCGTCTTGAGGGGGTCGCAAGGCTACACCTTC
CDR3 protein: CASSLGVLRGSQGYTF
D gene: .
J gene: TRBJ1-2
V gene: TRBV11-2
clone size: .

CDR3 DNA: TGCGCCAGCAGCGTTCAGGGGGCAGATGAGCAGTTCTTC
CDR3 protein: CASSVQGADEQFF
D gene: TRBD1
J gene: TRBJ2-1
V gene: TRBV5-1
clone size: .

CDR3 DNA: TGTGCCATCAGTGGGGACAGCCAAGAGACCCAGTACTTC
CDR3 protein: CAISGDSQETQYF
D gene: TRBD1
J gene: TRBJ2-5
V gene: TRBV10-3
clone size: .

CDR3 DNA: TGTGCCAGCGATCCGGGACAGGGAAGGAACAATGAGCAGTTCTTC
CDR3 protein: CASDPGQGRNNEQFF
D gene: TRBD1
J gene: TRBJ2-1
V gene: TRBV6-4
clone size: .

CDR3 DNA: TGTGCCAGAAATGGACAGGGGGCGAAGAGCACTGAAGCTTTCTTT
CDR3 protein: CARNGQGAKSTEAFF
D gene: TRBD1
J gene: TRBJ1-1
V gene: TRBV2
clone size: once

CDR3 DNA: TGTGCCAGCAGTGAACAGGGTGGAATCCGAAGTGAGCCCCAGCATTTT
CDR3 protein: CASSEQGGIRSEPQHF
D gene: .
J gene: TRBJ1-5
V gene: TRBV6-1
clone size: .

CDR3 DNA: TGCGCCAGCAGAATATTCCCCGGGACAGTACAAGAGACCCAGTACTTC
CDR3 protein: CASRIFPGTVQETQYF
D gene: TRBD1
J gene: TRBJ2-5
V gene: TRBV5-1
clone size: .

CDR3 DNA: TGTGCCAGCAGCCCCGGGACATCAAGCAATCAGCCCCAGCATTTT
CDR3 protein: CASSPGTSSNQPQHF
D gene: .
J gene: TRBJ1-5
V gene: TRBV7-9
clone size: .

CDR3 DNA: TGTGCCAGCAGTGAAGCCCCGGGATTCGGAGCTTTCTTT
CDR3 protein: CASSEAPGFGAFF
D gene: .
J gene: TRBJ1-1
V gene: TRBV6-1
clone size: .

CDR3 DNA: TGCGCCAGCAGTGAACCCGGTGAAAAACTGTTTTTT
CDR3 protein: CASSEPGEKLFF
D gene: .
J gene: TRBJ1-4
V gene: TRBV10-2
clone size: .